These 5 T cell receptor beta chains share one sample of origin, sequenced in a study of preoperative IRX-2 immunotherapy in early breast cancer. Method: immunoSEQ multiplex PCR; TCRdb's copy keeps in-frame clones and lacks some. The top ten clones hold around 2.2% of a sample with more than 20,000 clones, roughly 74% of them seen once. The treatment denotes: preoperative locoregional IRX-2 cytokine immunotherapy. The sample in question was lymph node tissue, obtained before IRX-2 immunotherapy. The receptors stem from a human donor with breast cancer.

This chain connects TRBV6-8 to TRBJ1-1; D not resolved. Germline CDR1 is MNHGY and CDR2 is SAAAGT. Trimming left V 3 bases short and J 4 bases short, with 9 bases between. The CDR3 is made up of 13 amino acids. The CDR3 here is CASSYLSGTEAFF. The CDR3 DNA sequence: TGTGCCAGCAGTTATCTCAGTGGCACTGAAGCTTTCTTT.

J is TRBJ2-5 and V is TRBV18, with a tentative D call TRBD2 (6 bases). The CDR3 extends over 14 amino acids. V was cut by 3 bases and J by 5 bases, with 13 bases left in between. Per the germline V gene, CDR1 is KGHSH and CDR2 is LQKENI. In DNA, the CDR3 is TGTGCCAGCTCACCTTCGGAGGGCGCGGAGACCCAGTACTTC. This translates into CASSPSEGAETQYF.

The J gene is TRBJ1-2, the V gene TRBV25-1; TRBD1 agrees at 8 bases. The CDR3 is 15 residues long. V was clipped by 3 bases and J by 4 bases; unmatched bases: 7. Per the germline V gene, CDR1 is MGHDK and CDR2 is SYGVNS. CDR3 nucleotides: TGTGCCAGCAGTGACGGACAGGGAAGTGGCTATGGCTACACCTTC. It is translated as CASSDGQGSGYGYTF.

V and J are TRBV11-3 and TRBJ1-2, with D perhaps TRBD1 (6 bases). Looked up from germline, CDR1 is SGHNT and CDR2 is YENEEA. Trimming removed 1 base at V and 4 bases at J, with 10 bases between. This CDR3 comprises 14 residues. CDR3 sequence reads: CASSLGGRGYGYTF. CDR3 nucleotides: TGTGCCAGCAGCTTAGGGGGCAGGGGCTATGGCTACACCTTC. Together with reference TRBV11-3 and TRBJ1-2, the CDR3 gives the full variable domain: EAGVVQSPRYKIIEKKQPVAFWCNPISGHNTLYWYLQNLGQGPELLIRYENEEAVDDSQLPKDRFSAERLKGVDSTLKIQPAELGDSAVYLCASSLGGRGYGYTFGSGTRLTVV.

This rearrangement joins TRBV18 to TRBJ2-5; D unresolved. Germline loops: CDR1 KGHSH, CDR2 LQKENI. The CDR3 covers 14 residues. V lost 6 bases to trimming and J lost 5 bases, with 16 bases between them. The CDR3 sequence: CASSRGPPVETQYF. Written as DNA, the CDR3 is TGTGCCAGCTCTCGCGGCCCCCCAGTGGAGACCCAGTACTTC.